Shown below are 4 T cell receptor beta chains from a single sample sequenced in a study of PD-1 blockade in classical Hodgkin lymphoma. Only in-frame clones appear in the TCRdb table, and some are missing; sequencing was by immunoSEQ multiplex PCR. The sample includes 25,000 to 35,000 clones, over 55% of them seen just once. Regarding time point: cycle 4 day 1 (C4D1), after about 6 weeks of nivolumab. Every one of the patients relapsed after autologous stem cell transplantation (brentuximab vedotin exposure was variable). This specimen consisted of peripheral blood mononuclear cells (PBMCs), obtained before the fourth cycle of nivolumab. The receptors stem from a human donor with classical Hodgkin lymphoma.

The genes are TRBV10-3 and TRBJ1-1; possibly TRBD1 for D (6 bases). Trimming stripped 0 bases from V and 2 bases from J, with 13 bases between. The length of the CDR3 is 16 residues. Germline CDR1 reads ENHRY; CDR2 reads SYGVKD. DNA of the CDR3: TGTGCCATCAGTGAGTCGGGCAGGGGCTTTAACACTGAAGCTTTCTTT. The encoded protein is CAISESGRGFNTEAFF.

The table lists this clone with a few counts. The V call is TRBV5-1, the J call TRBJ2-2; TRBD1 matches at 11 bases. Trimming cost V 2 bases and J 4 bases; bases outside gene matches: 10. Germline V gene sequence: CDR1 SGHRS, CDR2 YFSETQ. This CDR3 contains 18 residues. This CDR3 reads CASSLGQGARAGTGELFF. CDR3 in DNA: TGCGCCAGCAGCTTAGGACAGGGGGCCCGAGCGGGCACCGGGGAGCTGTTTTTT.

J is TRBJ2-7 and V is TRBV7-8; D is possibly TRBD1 (6 bases). The CDR3 contains 15 residues. Germline V gives CDR1 SGHVS, CDR2 FQNEAQ. Deletions cut 5 bases from V and 3 bases from J, with 17 bases between. The CDR3 sequence: CASSAPGQRSYEQYF. The CDR3 region has the DNA TGTGCCAGCAGCGCCCCGGGACAACGAAGCTACGAGCAGTACTTC.

Relative to its sample, this clone is medium-sized. V usage is TRBV7-2 and J usage is TRBJ1-3; D not resolved. The CDR3 runs 16 residues. Germline lookup yields CDR1 SGHTA and CDR2 FQGNSA. V was cut by 6 bases and J by 0 bases, with 15 bases left in between. The CDR3 sequence: CASSTPEVLSGNTIYF. The CDR3 DNA reads TGTGCCAGCAGTACCCCCGAGGTCCTCTCTGGAAACACCATATATTTT.